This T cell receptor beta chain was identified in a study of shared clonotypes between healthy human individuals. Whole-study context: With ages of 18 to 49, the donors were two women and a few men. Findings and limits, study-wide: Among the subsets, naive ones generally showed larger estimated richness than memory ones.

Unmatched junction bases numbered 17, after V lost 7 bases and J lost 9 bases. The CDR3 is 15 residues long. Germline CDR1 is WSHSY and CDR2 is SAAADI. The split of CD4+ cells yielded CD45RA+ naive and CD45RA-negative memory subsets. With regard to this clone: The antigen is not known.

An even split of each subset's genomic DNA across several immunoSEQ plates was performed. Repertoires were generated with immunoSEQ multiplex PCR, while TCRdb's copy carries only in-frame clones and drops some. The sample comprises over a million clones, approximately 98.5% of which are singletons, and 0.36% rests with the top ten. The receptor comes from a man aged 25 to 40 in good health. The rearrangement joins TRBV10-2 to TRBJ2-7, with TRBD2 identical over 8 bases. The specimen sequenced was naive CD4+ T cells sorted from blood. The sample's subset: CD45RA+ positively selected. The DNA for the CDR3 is TGCGCCAGCACCCTCGTTGGTAGCGGGGTTGGGATGCAGTACTTC. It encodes CASTLVGSGVGMQYF.